This paragraph reports one T cell receptor beta chain. Its antigen remains undetermined. Nothing much larger sits one base from this clone, and base qualities are not available. The immunoSEQ Assay, a bias-controlled multiplex PCR, was used to amplify TCRbeta CDR3 regions from genomic DNA. Concerning the study's data processing: Within the assay, amplification of reference gene primers was used to estimate how many nucleated cells each sample contained. To quantify the absolute abundance of each unique TCRbeta CDR3 rearrangement, sequence reads were collapsed and filtered. For each sample, productive Simpson clonality was calculated by taking the square root of Simpson's diversity index across productive rearrangements. In TCRdb, the immuneACCESS table is reduced to in-frame sequences with V and J assigned. These tables do not hold every clone; where another copy was compared, an unresolved V gene accounts for under half, and the others remain unexplained. V, J and clone size are those of that table, while D and trimming were read from the DNA. The sample yields around 230,000 clones; approximately 80% were counted once. About 9% of the sample is in the top ten clones.

Participants in the prospective study were aged about 18 to 100 years, lived in 20 to 25 United States geographic areas, and enrolled through a virtual design. To assign participants to cohorts, the prospective study relied on clinical history that participants themselves reported in a screening survey and a study questionnaire. Recovered participants in ImmuneRACE Cohort 3 were defined by two consecutive negative NP/OP PCR tests, clearance by a healthcare professional, or resolution of symptoms. Each participant in the prospective study had whole blood, serum and a nasopharyngeal or oropharyngeal swab collected by mobile phlebotomists. Over a roughly 2-month period, participants in the prospective study had the option of providing additional blood draws and questionnaires. Before DNA extraction, prospective study blood samples were shipped either frozen or at room temperature. The record originates from a study of blood T cell repertoires in COVID-19 (dated by TCRdb to about 2020). Regarding the complete study: Collaborator samples came from the United States, Italy and Spain and covered acute and convalescent phases of COVID-19. The prospective study material was composed of cDNA or gDNA derived from T cells, B-cell-depleted T cells, or PBMCs. Deeply sampled blood TCRbeta repertoires from subjects exposed to, actively infected with, or recovered from COVID-19 were included in the dataset. The repertoires were released in a freely available public database intended as a resource for research on the immune response to SARS-CoV-2. The samples were drawn from two sources: the first 160 participants of the ongoing ImmuneRACE study, and about 1,300 subjects contributed by 6 global collaborators. A de-identified subject ID, COVID-19 status, age in years and sex were almost always included in the sample metadata. HLA class I and class II types, where available, came from metadata supplied by the sample provider rather than from assay-based typing. Here is what the overall study found, with its caveats: Clinical and demographic metadata were provided uncurated, with the amount varying by source and participant.

From the cysteine through the phenylalanine, the CDR3 covers 16 amino acids. The only DNA kept is the CDR3, 48 bases in frame from the first base. From a lookup of the germline V gene, CDR1 and CDR2 are SGHAT and FQNNGV. The V and J ends are trimmed by 4 bases and 6 bases, leaving 18 bases between them. Sequenced sample: PBMCs or T cells enriched from blood (not recorded which). The V gene is TRBV11-2 and the J gene is TRBJ2-2; the D gene identity is not certain. The receptor comes from a man aged 40-49 years who had recovered from COVID-19. The bases are TGTGCCAGCAGCTCAGCAGACTCTTCCCGGGCCGGGGAGCTGTTTTTT. This codes for CASSSADSSRAGELFF.